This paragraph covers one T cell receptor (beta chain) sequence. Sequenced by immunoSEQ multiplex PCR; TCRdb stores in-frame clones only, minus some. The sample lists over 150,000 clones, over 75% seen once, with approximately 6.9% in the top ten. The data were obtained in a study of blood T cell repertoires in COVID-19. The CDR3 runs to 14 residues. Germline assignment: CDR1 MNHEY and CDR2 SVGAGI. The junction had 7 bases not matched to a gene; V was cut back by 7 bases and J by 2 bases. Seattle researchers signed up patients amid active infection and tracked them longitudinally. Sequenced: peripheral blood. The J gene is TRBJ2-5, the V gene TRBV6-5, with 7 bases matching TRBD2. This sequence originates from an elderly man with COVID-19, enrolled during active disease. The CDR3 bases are TGTGCCAGCAATAGAGGGAGGGATCAAGAGACCCAGTACTTC. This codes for CASNRGRDQETQYF.